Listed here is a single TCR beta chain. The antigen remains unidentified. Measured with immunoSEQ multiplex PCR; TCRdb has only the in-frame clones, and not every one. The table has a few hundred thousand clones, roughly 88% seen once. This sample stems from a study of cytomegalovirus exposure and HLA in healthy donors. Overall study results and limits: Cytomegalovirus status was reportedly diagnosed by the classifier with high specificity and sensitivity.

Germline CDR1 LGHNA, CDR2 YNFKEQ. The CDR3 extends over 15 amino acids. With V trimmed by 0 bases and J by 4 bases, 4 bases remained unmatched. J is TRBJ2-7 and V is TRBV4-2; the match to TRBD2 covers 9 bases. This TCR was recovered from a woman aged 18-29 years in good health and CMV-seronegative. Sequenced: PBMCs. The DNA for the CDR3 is TGTGCCAGCAGCCAAGAGAATAGCGGGAGTTACGAGCAGTACTTC. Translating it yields CASSQENSGSYEQYF.